This note documents a single TCR beta chain sequence. The antigen remains unidentified. By way of CD45RO/CCR7/CD25/CD127/CD95/CD27, the CD4+ regulatory, stem cell-like memory, central memory and naive cells were sorted. Every sorted population was more than 98% pure. This record comes from a study of beta chain features in type 1 diabetes. The V end was cut by 3 bases, the J end by 1 base, with 10 bases between. Germline assignment: CDR1 SQVTM and CDR2 ANQGSEA. This CDR3 contains 14 residues. Study-wide results and caveats: Possibly, sequencing cDNA over-represented cells that had high TCR expression levels. Whether TCRB rearrangement is influenced by HLA type was left unresolved in this analysis.

The sequenced template was cDNA made from the entire isolated RNA. Generated by immunoSEQ multiplex PCR, the TCRdb table keeps only in-frame clones and is missing some. The table includes around 500,000 clones, roughly an eighth detected once. The sequence derives from a young woman in good health. Sequenced material: naive CD4+ T cells from blood. V and J are TRBV29-1 and TRBJ1-5, with D unresolved. CDR3 in amino acids: CSVEVTGSNQPQHF. The DNA for the CDR3 is TGCAGCGTTGAGGTAACGGGGAGCAATCAGCCCCAGCATTTT. Variable domain in full (rest from reference TRBV29-1 and TRBJ1-5): SAVISQKPSRDICQRGTSLTIQCQVDSQVTMMFWYRQQPGQSLTLIATANQGSEATYESGFVIDKFPISRPNLTFSTLTVSNMSPEDSSIYLCSVEVTGSNQPQHFGDGTRLSIL.